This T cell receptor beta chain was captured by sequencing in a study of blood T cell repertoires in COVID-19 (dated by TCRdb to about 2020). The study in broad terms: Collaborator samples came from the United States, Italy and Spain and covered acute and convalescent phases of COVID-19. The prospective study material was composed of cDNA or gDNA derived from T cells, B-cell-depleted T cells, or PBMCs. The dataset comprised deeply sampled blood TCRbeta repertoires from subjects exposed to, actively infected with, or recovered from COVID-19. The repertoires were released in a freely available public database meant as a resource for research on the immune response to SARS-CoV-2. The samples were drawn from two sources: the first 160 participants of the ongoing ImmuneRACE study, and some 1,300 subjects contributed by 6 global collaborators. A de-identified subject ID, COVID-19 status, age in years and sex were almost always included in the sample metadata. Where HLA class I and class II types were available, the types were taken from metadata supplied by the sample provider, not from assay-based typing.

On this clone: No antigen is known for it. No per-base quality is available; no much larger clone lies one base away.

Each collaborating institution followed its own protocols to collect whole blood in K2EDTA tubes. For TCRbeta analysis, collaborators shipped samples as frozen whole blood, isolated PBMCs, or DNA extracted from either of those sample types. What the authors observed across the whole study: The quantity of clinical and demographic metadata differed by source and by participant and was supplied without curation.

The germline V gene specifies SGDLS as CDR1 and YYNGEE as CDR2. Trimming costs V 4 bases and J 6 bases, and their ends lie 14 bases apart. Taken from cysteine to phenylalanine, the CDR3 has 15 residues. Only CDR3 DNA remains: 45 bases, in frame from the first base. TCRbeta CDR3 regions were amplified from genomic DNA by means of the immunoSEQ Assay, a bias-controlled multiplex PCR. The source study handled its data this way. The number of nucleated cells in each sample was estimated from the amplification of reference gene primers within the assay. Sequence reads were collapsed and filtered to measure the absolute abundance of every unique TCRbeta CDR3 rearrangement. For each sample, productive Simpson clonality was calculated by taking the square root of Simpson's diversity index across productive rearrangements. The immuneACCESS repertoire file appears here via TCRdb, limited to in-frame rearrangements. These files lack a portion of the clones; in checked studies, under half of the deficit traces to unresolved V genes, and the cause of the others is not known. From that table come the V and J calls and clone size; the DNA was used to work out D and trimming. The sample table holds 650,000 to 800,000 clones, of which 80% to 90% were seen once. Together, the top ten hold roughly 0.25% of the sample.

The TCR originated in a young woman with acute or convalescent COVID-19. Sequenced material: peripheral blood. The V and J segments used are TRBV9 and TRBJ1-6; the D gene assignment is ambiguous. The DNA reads TGTGCCAGCAGCATTTCGACAATACCTAATTCACCCCTCCACTTT. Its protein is CASSISTIPNSPLHF.